A selection of T cell receptor beta chains follows, all from one sample in a study of shared clonotypes between healthy human individuals. The protocol was immunoSEQ multiplex PCR, while the TCRdb copy is restricted to in-frame clones and leaves out a portion. There are about 1.5 million clones in the sample; 95% to 99% occur only once, and roughly 0.42% lies in the top ten. The sample taken for sequencing was naive CD4+ T cells sorted from blood. The receptors shown here come from a young man in good health. The CDR3 runs from the conserved cysteine through the conserved F or W. The order of the fields is J gene, V gene, D gene, clone size, CDR3 protein, CDR3 DNA. A D gene is named only where the DNA matches it firmly. Size values are once, few and many counts, or a class for expanded clones, and some rows have none.

TRBJ2-7 | TRBV11-2 | TRBD1 | NA | CASRPTGGRFHEQYF | TGTGCCAGCAGGCCGACAGGGGGCCGCTTTCACGAGCAGTACTTC
TRBJ2-7 | TRBV19 | TRBD2 | NA | CASAAGAYEQYF | TGTGCCAGTGCGGCGGGGGCCTACGAGCAGTACTTC
TRBJ2-7 | TRBV5-1 | NA | NA | CASRSIGPSYEQYF | TGCGCCAGCAGAAGTATAGGCCCTTCCTACGAGCAGTACTTC
TRBJ2-1 | TRBV7-2 | TRBD1 | NA | CASSAGQGLRVNEQFF | TGTGCCAGCAGCGCCGGACAGGGTCTGAGGGTCAATGAGCAGTTCTTC
TRBJ2-1 | TRBV19 | NA | few | CASSIDGQPSALHEQFF | TGTGCCAGTAGTATAGATGGGCAGCCCTCCGCCTTGCATGAGCAGTTCTTC
TRBJ2-1 | TRBV11-3 | NA | NA | CASSSDNEQFF | TGTGCCAGCAGTTCAGACAATGAGCAGTTCTTC
TRBJ2-1 | TRBV5-1 | TRBD2 | NA | CASSLVLAGGTYNEQFF | TGCGCCAGCAGCTTGGTGCTAGCGGGAGGCACATACAATGAGCAGTTCTTC
TRBJ1-1 | TRBV5-1 | NA | NA | CASSLRVSMNTEAFF | TGCGCCAGCAGCTTGAGGGTCAGCATGAACACTGAAGCTTTCTTT
TRBJ1-1 | TRBV4-3 | NA | NA | CASSQRGGTEAFF | TGCGCCAGCAGCCAGCGGGGGGGGACTGAAGCTTTCTTT
TRBJ2-7 | TRBV18 | NA | NA | CASSPGFSEQYF | TGTGCCAGCTCACCAGGGTTCTCCGAGCAGTACTTC
TRBJ2-7 | TRBV27 | NA | NA | CASTPRVDRRGRPYEQYF | TGTGCCAGCACCCCCAGAGTTGACAGAAGGGGGAGACCCTACGAGCAGTACTTC
TRBJ1-5 | TRBV19 | NA | NA | CASSIRWSGRNQPQHF | TGTGCCAGTAGTATAAGATGGTCGGGGAGAAATCAGCCCCAGCATTTT
TRBJ2-2 | TRBV7-8 | TRBD1 | NA | CASPRGLTGELFF | TGTGCCAGCCCCAGGGGGCTCACCGGGGAGCTGTTTTTT
TRBJ2-3 | TRBV5-1 | NA | NA | CASSLWQGTDTQYF | TGCGCCAGCAGCTTGTGGCAGGGCACAGATACGCAGTATTTT
TRBJ2-1 | TRBV14 | NA | once | CASSQVLYNEQFF | TGTGCCAGCAGCCAAGTACTATACAATGAGCAGTTCTTC
TRBJ2-5 | TRBV9 | NA | NA | CASSVGGGAETQYF | TGTGCCAGCAGCGTGGGAGGGGGCGCAGAGACCCAGTACTTC
TRBJ1-1 | TRBV5-1 | NA | NA | CASSLVFGGTEAFF | TGCGCCAGCAGCTTGGTTTTTGGGGGCACTGAAGCTTTCTTT
TRBJ2-4 | TRBV9 | NA | NA | CASSGPERGDIQYF | TGTGCCAGCAGCGGACCGGAGAGGGGGGACATTCAGTACTTC
TRBJ1-1 | TRBV29-1 | NA | NA | CSGRTLVNTEAFF | TGCAGCGGGAGGACCCTAGTGAACACTGAAGCTTTCTTT
TRBJ2-7 | TRBV2 | TRBD1 | NA | CASRDRVHEQYF | TGTGCCAGCCGGGACAGGGTTCACGAGCAGTACTTC
TRBJ2-3 | TRBV18 | NA | once | CASSPPPGSPTDTQYF | TGTGCCAGCTCACCACCTCCCGGGAGTCCTACAGATACGCAGTATTTT
TRBJ1-1 | TRBV20-1 | TRBD1 | once | CSARTGAEAFF | TGCAGTGCGCGGACAGGGGCTGAAGCTTTCTTT